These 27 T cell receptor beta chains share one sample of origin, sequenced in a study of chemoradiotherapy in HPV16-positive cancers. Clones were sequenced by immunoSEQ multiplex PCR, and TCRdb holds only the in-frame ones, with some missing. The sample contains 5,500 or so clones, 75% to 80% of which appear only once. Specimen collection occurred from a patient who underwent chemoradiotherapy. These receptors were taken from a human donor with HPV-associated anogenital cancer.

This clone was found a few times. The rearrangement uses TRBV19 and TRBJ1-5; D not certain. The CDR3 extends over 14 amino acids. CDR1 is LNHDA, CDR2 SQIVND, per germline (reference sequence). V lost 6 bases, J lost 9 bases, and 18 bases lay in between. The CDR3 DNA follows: TGTGCCAGTAGGAAGGAGGCCAAGATGGGGCCCCAGCATTTT. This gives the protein CASRKEAKMGPQHF.

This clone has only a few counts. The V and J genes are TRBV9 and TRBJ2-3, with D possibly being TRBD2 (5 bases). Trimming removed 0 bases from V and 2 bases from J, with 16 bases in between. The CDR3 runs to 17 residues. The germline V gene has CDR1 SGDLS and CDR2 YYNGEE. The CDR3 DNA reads TGTGCCAGCAGCGTAGGGAAAACTAGTTCGGACACAGATACGCAGTATTTT. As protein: CASSVGKTSSDTDTQYF.

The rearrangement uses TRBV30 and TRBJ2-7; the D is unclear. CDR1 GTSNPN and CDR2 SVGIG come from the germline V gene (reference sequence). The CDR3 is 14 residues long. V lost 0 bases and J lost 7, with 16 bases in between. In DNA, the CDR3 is TGTGCCTGGAGTGTTTGGGCAGGTACTGAAGAGCAGTACTTC. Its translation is CAWSVWAGTEEQYF. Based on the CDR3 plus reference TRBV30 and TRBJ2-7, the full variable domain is SQTIHQWPATLVQPVGSPLSLECTVEGTSNPNLYWYRQAAGRGLQLLFYSVGIGQISSEVPQNLSASRPQDRQFILSSKKLLLSDSGFYLCAWSVWAGTEEQYFGPGTRLTVT.

The CDR3 DNA reads as TGCGCCAGCAGCCTGACTAGCGGGAGGGCCGTAGGCGGGGAGCTGTTTTTT. Translation gives CASSLTSGRAVGGELFF. The chain recombines TRBV5-1 with TRBJ2-2; 14 bases are shared with TRBD2. Trimming took 4 bases from V and 7 from J; bases not matched to a gene: 9. Germline V CDR1 and CDR2: SGHRS, YFSETQ. There are 17 residues in the CDR3.

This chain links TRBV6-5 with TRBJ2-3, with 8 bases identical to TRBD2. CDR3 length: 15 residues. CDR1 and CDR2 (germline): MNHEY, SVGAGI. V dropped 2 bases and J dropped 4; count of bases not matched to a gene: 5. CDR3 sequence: CASSYAGGRSDTQYF. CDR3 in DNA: TGTGCCAGCAGTTACGCGGGAGGCCGGTCAGATACGCAGTATTTT.

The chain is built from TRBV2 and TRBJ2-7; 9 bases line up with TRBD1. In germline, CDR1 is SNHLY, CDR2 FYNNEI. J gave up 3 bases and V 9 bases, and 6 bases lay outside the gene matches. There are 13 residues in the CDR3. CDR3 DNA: TGTGCCAGTTCAGGGACAGGGATCTACGAGCAGTACTTC. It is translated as CASSGTGIYEQYF.

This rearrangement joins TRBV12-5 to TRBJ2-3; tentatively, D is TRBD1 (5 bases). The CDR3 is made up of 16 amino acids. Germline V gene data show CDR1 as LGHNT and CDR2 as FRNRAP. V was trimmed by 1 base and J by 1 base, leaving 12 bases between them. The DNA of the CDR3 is TGTGCTAGTGGTTTGGCACAGGATTCCCGCACAGATACGCAGTATTTT. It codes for CASGLAQDSRTDTQYF.

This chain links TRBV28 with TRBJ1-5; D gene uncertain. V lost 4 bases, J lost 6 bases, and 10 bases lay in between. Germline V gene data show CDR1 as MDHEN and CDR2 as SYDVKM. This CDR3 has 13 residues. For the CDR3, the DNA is TGTGCCAGCAGTTCCCTCGATAGTCAGCCCCAGCATTTT. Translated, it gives CASSSLDSQPQHF.

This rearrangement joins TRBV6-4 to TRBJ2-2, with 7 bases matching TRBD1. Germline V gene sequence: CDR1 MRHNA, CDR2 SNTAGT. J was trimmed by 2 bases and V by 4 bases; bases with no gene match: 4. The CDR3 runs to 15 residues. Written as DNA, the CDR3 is TGTGCCAGCAGTGGAGGGGGCGATAACACCGGGGAGCTGTTTTTT. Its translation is CASSGGGDNTGELFF.

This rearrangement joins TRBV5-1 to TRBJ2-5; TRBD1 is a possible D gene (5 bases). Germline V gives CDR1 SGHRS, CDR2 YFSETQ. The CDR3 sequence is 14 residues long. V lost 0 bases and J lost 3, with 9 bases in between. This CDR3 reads CASSLELTEETQYF. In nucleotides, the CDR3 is TGCGCCAGCAGCTTGGAACTGACAGAAGAGACCCAGTACTTC.

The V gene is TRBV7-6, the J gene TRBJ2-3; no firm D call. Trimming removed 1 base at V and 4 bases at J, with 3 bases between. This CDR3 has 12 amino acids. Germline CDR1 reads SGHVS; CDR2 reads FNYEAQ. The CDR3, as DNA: TGTGCCAGCAGCTTAGGAGCAGATACGCAGTATTTT. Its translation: CASSLGADTQYF. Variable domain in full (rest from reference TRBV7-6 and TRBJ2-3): GAGVSQSPRYKVTKRGQDVALRCDPISGHVSLYWYRQALGQGPEFLTYFNYEAQQDKSGLPNDRFSAERPEGSISTLTIQRTEQRDSAMYRCASSLGADTQYFGPGTRLTVL.

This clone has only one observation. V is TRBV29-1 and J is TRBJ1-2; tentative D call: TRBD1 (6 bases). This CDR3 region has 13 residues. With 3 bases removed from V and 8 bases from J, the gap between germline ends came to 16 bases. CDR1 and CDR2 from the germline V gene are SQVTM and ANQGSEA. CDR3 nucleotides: TGCAGCGTTGACCGGGGGGCGCCCGGCGGCTACACCTTC. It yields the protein CSVDRGAPGGYTF. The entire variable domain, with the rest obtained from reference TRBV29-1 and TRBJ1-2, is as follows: SAVISQKPSRDICQRGTSLTIQCQVDSQVTMMFWYRQQPGQSLTLIATANQGSEATYESGFVIDKFPISRPNLTFSTLTVSNMSPEDSSIYLCSVDRGAPGGYTFGSGTRLTVV.

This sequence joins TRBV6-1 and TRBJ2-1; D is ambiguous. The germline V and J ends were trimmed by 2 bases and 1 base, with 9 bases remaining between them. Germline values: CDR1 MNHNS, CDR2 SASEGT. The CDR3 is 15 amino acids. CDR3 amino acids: CASSELGKSYNEQFF. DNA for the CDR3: TGTGCCAGCAGTGAATTAGGAAAATCCTACAATGAGCAGTTCTTC.

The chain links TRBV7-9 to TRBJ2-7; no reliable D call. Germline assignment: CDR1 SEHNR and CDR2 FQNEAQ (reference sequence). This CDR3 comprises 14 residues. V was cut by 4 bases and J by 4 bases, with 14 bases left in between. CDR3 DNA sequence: TGTGCCAGCAGCTCCACACAACAAGCGTACGAGCAGTACTTC. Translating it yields CASSSTQQAYEQYF.

The CDR3 protein is CASSVVGAGPYTEAFF. In DNA form, the CDR3 reads TGTGCCAGCAGCGTAGTGGGAGCAGGGCCGTACACTGAAGCTTTCTTT. The V and J genes are TRBV9 and TRBJ1-1, with a weak D call TRBD1 (5 bases). With 0 bases removed from V and 3 bases from J, the gap between germline ends came to 15 bases. Germline CDR1 and CDR2: SGDLS and YYNGEE. The CDR3 is 16 amino acids.

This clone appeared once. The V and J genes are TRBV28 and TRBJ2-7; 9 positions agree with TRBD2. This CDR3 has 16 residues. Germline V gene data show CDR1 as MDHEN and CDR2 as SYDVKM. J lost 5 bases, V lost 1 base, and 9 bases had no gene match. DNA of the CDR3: TGTGCCAGCAGTTTATCTGGGACTAGCTTGTTCCACGAGCAGTACTTC. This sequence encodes CASSLSGTSLFHEQYF.

The CDR3: CASGTGSTDTQYF. In DNA form, the CDR3 reads TGTGCCAGTGGGACAGGTTCCACAGATACGCAGTATTTT. The genes are TRBV19 and TRBJ2-3, with 8 bases lining up with TRBD1. The germline gives CDR1 LNHDA, CDR2 SQIVND (reference sequence). Trimming cost V 8 bases and J 2 bases; bases outside gene matches: 3. The CDR3 loop spans 13 amino acids.

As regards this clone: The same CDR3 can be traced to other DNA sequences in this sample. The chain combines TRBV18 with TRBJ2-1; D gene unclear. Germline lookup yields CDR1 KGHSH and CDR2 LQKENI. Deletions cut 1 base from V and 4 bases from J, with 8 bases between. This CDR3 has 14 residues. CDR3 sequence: CASSPQASYNEQFF. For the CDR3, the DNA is TGTGCCAGCTCACCACAGGCCAGTTACAATGAGCAGTTCTTC.

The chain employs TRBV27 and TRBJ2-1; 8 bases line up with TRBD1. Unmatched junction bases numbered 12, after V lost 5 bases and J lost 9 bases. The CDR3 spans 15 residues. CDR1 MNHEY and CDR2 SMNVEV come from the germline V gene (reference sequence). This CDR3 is CASSISGGGFGEQFF. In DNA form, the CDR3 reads TGTGCCAGCAGTATCTCAGGGGGCGGGTTTGGTGAGCAGTTCTTC.

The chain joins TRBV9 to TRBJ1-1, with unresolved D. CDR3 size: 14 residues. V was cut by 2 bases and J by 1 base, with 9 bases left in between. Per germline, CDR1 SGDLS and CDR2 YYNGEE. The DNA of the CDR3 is TGTGCCAGCAGCGTTTCAGGCGGGAACACTGAAGCTTTCTTT. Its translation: CASSVSGGNTEAFF.

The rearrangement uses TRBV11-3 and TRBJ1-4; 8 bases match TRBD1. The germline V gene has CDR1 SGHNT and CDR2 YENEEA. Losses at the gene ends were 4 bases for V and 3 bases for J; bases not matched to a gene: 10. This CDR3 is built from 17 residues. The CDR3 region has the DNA TGTGCCAGCAGCTATAGGACAGGGTTAGAAGCTAATGAAAAACTGTTTTTT. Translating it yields CASSYRTGLEANEKLFF.

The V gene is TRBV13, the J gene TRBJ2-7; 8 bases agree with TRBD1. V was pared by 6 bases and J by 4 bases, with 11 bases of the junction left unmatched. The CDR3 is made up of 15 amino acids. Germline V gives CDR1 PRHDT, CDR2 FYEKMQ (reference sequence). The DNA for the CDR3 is TGTGCCAGCAGGCCCCGACAGGGGAAGTTTTACGAGCAGTACTTC. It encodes CASRPRQGKFYEQYF.

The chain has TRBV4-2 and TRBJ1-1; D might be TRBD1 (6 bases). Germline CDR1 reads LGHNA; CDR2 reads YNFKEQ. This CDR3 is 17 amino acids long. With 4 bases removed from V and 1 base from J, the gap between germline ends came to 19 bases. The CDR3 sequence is CASSRQNRVTGNTEAFF. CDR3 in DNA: TGTGCCAGCAGCCGACAGAACAGGGTTACCGGGAACACTGAAGCTTTCTTT.

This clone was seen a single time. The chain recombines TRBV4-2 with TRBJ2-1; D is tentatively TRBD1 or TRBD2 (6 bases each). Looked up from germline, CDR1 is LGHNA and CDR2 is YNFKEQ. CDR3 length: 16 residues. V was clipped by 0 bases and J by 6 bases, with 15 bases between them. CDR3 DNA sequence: TGTGCCAGCAGCCAAGAAGGAGGGGGGTTTTCCAATGAGCAGTTCTTC. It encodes CASSQEGGGFSNEQFF.

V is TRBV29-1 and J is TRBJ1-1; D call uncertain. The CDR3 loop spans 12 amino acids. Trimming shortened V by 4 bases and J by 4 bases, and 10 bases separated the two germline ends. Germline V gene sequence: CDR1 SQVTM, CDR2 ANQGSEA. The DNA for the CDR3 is TGCAGCGTTGTCACCACAAGCACTGAAGCTTTCTTT. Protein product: CSVVTTSTEAFF.

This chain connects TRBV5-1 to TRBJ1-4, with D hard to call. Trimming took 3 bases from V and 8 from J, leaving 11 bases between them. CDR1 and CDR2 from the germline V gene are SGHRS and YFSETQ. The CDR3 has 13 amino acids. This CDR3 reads CASSSPTLEKLFF. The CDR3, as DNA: TGCGCCAGCAGCTCCCCGACACTAGAAAAACTGTTTTTT. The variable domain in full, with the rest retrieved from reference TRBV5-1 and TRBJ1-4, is KAGVTQTPRYLIKTRGQQVTLSCSPISGHRSVSWYQQTPGQGLQFLFEYFSETQRNKGNFPGRFSGRQFSNSRSEMNVSTLELGDSALYLCASSSPTLEKLFFGSGTQLSVL.

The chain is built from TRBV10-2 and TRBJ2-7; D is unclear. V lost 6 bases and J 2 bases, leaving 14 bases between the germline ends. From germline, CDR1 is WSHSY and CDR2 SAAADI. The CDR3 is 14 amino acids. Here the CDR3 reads CASRERSMAYEQYF. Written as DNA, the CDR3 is TGCGCCAGCAGGGAGAGATCGATGGCCTACGAGCAGTACTTC.